Shown below are 30 T cell receptor beta chains from a single sample sequenced in a study of cytomegalovirus exposure and HLA in healthy donors. Method: immunoSEQ multiplex PCR; TCRdb's copy keeps in-frame clones and lacks some. The sample holds fewer than 200,000 clones; approximately 96% are singletons and the top ten take about 0.94%. The material sequenced was PBMCs. These receptors were taken from a woman under 30 in good health and CMV-seronegative.

The chain employs TRBV4-1 and TRBJ2-4, with no clear D. CDR3 size: 13 residues. V was shortened by 3 bases and J by 4 bases, with 7 bases between the two germline ends. The germline V gene has CDR1 MGHRA and CDR2 YSYEKL. The CDR3 nucleotides are TGCGCCAGCAGCCAGTCACTTAAAAACATTCAGTACTTC. Translated, it gives CASSQSLKNIQYF.

CDR3 sequence reads: CASSQDRDRVGYTF. As DNA, the CDR3 is TGTGCCAGCAGCCAGGACCGGGACAGGGTTGGCTACACCTTC. The chain recombines TRBV4-2 with TRBJ1-2; TRBD1 agrees at 9 bases. This CDR3 has 14 residues. Germline V gene data show CDR1 as LGHNA and CDR2 as YNFKEQ. V lost 3 bases, J lost 7 bases, and 6 bases stayed unmatched.

The chain recombines TRBV5-1 with TRBJ2-7; TRBD2 matches at 14 bases. Per germline, CDR1 SGHRS and CDR2 YFSETQ. The CDR3 totals 16 residues. V lost 4 bases, J lost 4 bases, and 7 bases stayed unmatched. The DNA of the CDR3 is TGCGCCAGCAGCCGGACTAGCGGGGGGCCTTCGTACGAGCAGTACTTC. It specifies CASSRTSGGPSYEQYF.

The chain combines TRBV7-2 with TRBJ1-2; 7 bases are a match to TRBD1. The CDR3 runs 13 residues. With 5 bases clipped from V and 8 bases from J, the junction kept 8 bases outside the gene matches. Germline values: CDR1 SGHTA, CDR2 FQGNSA. DNA of the CDR3: TGTGCCAGCAGCGCCAACAGGGGTGAAGGCTACACCTTC. The encoded protein is CASSANRGEGYTF.

This chain connects TRBV6-5 to TRBJ2-7, with D maybe TRBD1 (6 bases). V gave up 4 bases and J gave up 4 bases, with 20 bases separating them. From germline, CDR1 is MNHEY and CDR2 SVGAGI. The CDR3 spans 16 residues. This chain's CDR3 is CASSLHNTGTQYEQYF. The CDR3 bases are TGTGCCAGCAGTTTACACAATACCGGGACACAATACGAGCAGTACTTC.

J is TRBJ2-7 and V is TRBV21-1; the table's D call of TRBD2 was not tested on the DNA. TRBV21-1 is deemed a pseudogene. The CDR3 sequence is 18 residues long. This CDR3 is CASSKDKVVAGDPYEQYF. For the CDR3, the DNA is TGTGCCAGCAGCAAAGACAAGGTGGTAGCGGGGGACCCCTACGAGCAGTACTTC.

This chain links TRBV5-1 with TRBJ2-2; D uncertain. The CDR3 is 16 residues long. The V and J ends lost 0 bases and 3 bases respectively, with 12 bases between them. Per germline, CDR1 SGHRS and CDR2 YFSETQ. CDR3: CASSLVPGLDTGELFF. DNA for the CDR3: TGCGCCAGCAGCTTGGTTCCAGGATTGGACACCGGGGAGCTGTTTTTT. Variable domain in full (rest from reference TRBV5-1 and TRBJ2-2): KAGVTQTPRYLIKTRGQQVTLSCSPISGHRSVSWYQQTPGQGLQFLFEYFSETQRNKGNFPGRFSGRQFSNSRSEMNVSTLELGDSALYLCASSLVPGLDTGELFFGEGSRLTVL.

V usage is TRBV7-8 and J usage is TRBJ1-3; 8 positions agree with TRBD1. V was clipped by 4 bases and J by 4 bases; unmatched bases: 9. Germline V gene lookup returns CDR1 SGHVS and CDR2 FQNEAQ. The CDR3 runs to 16 residues. The DNA for the CDR3 is TGTGCCAGCAGCTATAGGGGGCAGGGGGCCGGAAACACCATATATTTT. It yields the protein CASSYRGQGAGNTIYF.

This rearrangement joins TRBV21-1 to TRBJ2-1; the table's D call, TRBD2, was not checked against the DNA. TRBV21-1 is marked as a pseudogene. This CDR3 has 18 amino acids. DNA of the CDR3: TGTGCCAGCAGCATCGGAGGACTCCACTGTCGCTCCTACAATGAGCAGTTCTTC. It translates to CASSIGGLHCRSYNEQFF.

The chain joins TRBV27 to TRBJ2-4, with unresolved D. The CDR3 runs to 15 residues. The germline gives CDR1 MNHEY, CDR2 SMNVEV (reference sequence). Trimming left V 5 bases short and J 0 bases short, with 11 bases between. CDR3 sequence: CASSLTRLAKNIQYF. DNA of the CDR3: TGTGCCAGCAGTCTAACGCGGTTAGCCAAAAACATTCAGTACTTC.

The rearrangement links TRBV7-2 to TRBJ1-1, with D possibly matching TRBD1 (6 bases). CDR3 length: 16 amino acids. Trimming removed 6 bases from V and 0 bases from J, with 17 bases in between. Germline V gene sequence: CDR1 SGHTA, CDR2 FQGNSA. CDR3 bases: TGTGCCAGCAGTCCTCCGATCGACAGGATGAACACTGAAGCTTTCTTT. It specifies CASSPPIDRMNTEAFF.

V usage is TRBV7-2 and J usage is TRBJ1-6; 12 positions agree with TRBD1. From germline, CDR1 is SGHTA and CDR2 FQGNSA. V was clipped by 6 bases and J by 5 bases; unmatched bases: 14. The CDR3 is made up of 19 amino acids. The CDR3 loop reads CASSRRDRGLMRDNSPLHF. The CDR3 DNA reads as TGTGCCAGCAGTCGCCGGGACAGGGGGCTAATGAGGGATAATTCACCCCTCCACTTT.

The rearrangement joins TRBV4-3 to TRBJ1-1, with 7 bases identical to TRBD1. Germline loops: CDR1 LGHNA, CDR2 YSLEER. The junction had 8 bases not matched to a gene; V was cut back by 0 bases and J by 1 base. CDR3 size: 17 residues. CDR3 in amino acids: CASSQDNRGVANTEAFF. CDR3 nucleotide sequence: TGCGCCAGCAGCCAAGATAACAGGGGTGTTGCGAACACTGAAGCTTTCTTT.

This sequence joins TRBV7-6 and TRBJ2-3, with 9 bases identical to TRBD2. This CDR3 has 15 residues. The germline CDR1 and CDR2 sequences are SGHVS and FNYEAQ. V lost 1 base to trimming and J lost 6 bases; unmatched junction nucleotides: 5. CDR3 sequence (DNA): TGTGCCAGCAGCTTAGAGGCGGGGGGGCTGGATACGCAGTATTTT. This codes for CASSLEAGGLDTQYF.

The chain carries TRBV27 and TRBJ1-6; 9 bases are shared with TRBD1. This CDR3 has 14 amino acids. Germline trimming cut 5 bases from V and 13 bases from J; bases unmatched to any gene: 9. Germline-derived CDR1 and CDR2 are MNHEY and SMNVEV (reference sequence). The CDR3: CASSLTGTGSPLHF. CDR3 nucleotide sequence: TGTGCCAGCAGTCTAACCGGGACAGGGTCTCCCCTCCACTTT.

J is TRBJ2-5 and V is TRBV7-3; TRBD2 matches 15 bases. The CDR3 covers 17 residues. The germline gives CDR1 SGHTA, CDR2 FQGTGA. The trim removed 5 bases at V and 1 base at J, leaving 5 bases unmatched. CDR3 sequence reads: CASSQGLAGGFQETQYF. The DNA of the CDR3 is TGTGCCAGCAGCCAGGGACTAGCGGGGGGTTTCCAAGAGACCCAGTACTTC.

The CDR3, as DNA: TGCGCCAGCAGCTTGGTTCGGGGTACAGATACGCAGTATTTT. It codes for CASSLVRGTDTQYF. V is TRBV5-1 and J is TRBJ2-3; the D gene is possibly TRBD2 (5 bases). Trimming took 0 bases from V and 3 from J, leaving 8 bases between them. Per the germline V gene, CDR1 is SGHRS and CDR2 is YFSETQ. This CDR3 contains 14 residues.

This sequence joins TRBV19 and TRBJ2-6, with D tentatively TRBD2 (5 bases). Trimming pared 6 bases from V and 4 bases from J, leaving 10 bases between. Germline V CDR1 and CDR2: LNHDA, SQIVND (reference sequence). This CDR3 is 14 amino acids long. The CDR3 spells CASSAGPGANVLTF. CDR3 DNA sequence: TGTGCCAGTAGCGCGGGTCCCGGGGCCAACGTCCTGACTTTC.

V gene TRBV7-3 combines with J gene TRBJ2-1, with a possible D match to TRBD2 (6 bases). Trimming took 2 bases from V and 5 from J, leaving 10 bases between them. The germline CDR1 and CDR2 sequences are SGHTA and FQGTGA. The CDR3 length is 14 residues. The DNA for the CDR3 is TGTGCCAGCAGCTTATCGCGGGGCCACAATGAGCAGTTCTTC. Protein: CASSLSRGHNEQFF.

The CDR3 protein is CATSRPGLAGFTGELFF. The CDR3 nucleotides read TGTGCCACCAGCAGACCGGGACTAGCGGGCTTCACCGGGGAGCTGTTTTTT. The genes are TRBV15 and TRBJ2-2; 12 positions agree with TRBD2. V lost 2 bases and J lost 4; bases outside the gene matches: 5. The CDR3 runs to 17 residues. CDR1 and CDR2 (germline): LNHNV, YYDKDF (reference sequence).

On this clone itself: Its ends do not fully match the called genes, so a read error is possible. The chain recombines TRBV7-9 with TRBJ1-1, with D possibly TRBD1 on 6 matching bases. This CDR3 region has 11 residues. CDR1 and CDR2 (germline): SEHNR, FQNEAQ (reference sequence). CDR3 DNA: TGTGCCAGCAGCGGGGCGGGCAGGACAGAGTTT. Protein sequence: CASSGAGRTEF.

The genes are TRBV30 and TRBJ2-7; TRBD2 agrees at 7 bases. The CDR3 length is 11 residues. Unmatched junction bases numbered 1, after V lost 2 bases and J lost 6 bases. CDR1 and CDR2 (germline): GTSNPN, SVGIG (reference sequence). In nucleotides, the CDR3 is TGTGCCTGGAGTTGGGGGGGCGAGCAGTACTTC. Its translation: CAWSWGGEQYF.

This chain connects TRBV18 to TRBJ2-3, with TRBD1 as a possible D gene (5 bases). V shed 2 bases and J shed 6 bases, with 18 bases lying between them. Germline CDR1 KGHSH, CDR2 LQKENI. CDR3 size: 16 residues. CDR3 protein: CASSPSQGWVTDTQYF. The CDR3 DNA reads TGTGCCAGCTCACCAAGCCAGGGTTGGGTCACCGATACGCAGTATTTT. Looking up the rest from reference TRBV18 and TRBJ2-3 gives the full variable domain: NAGVMQNPRHLVRRRGQEARLRCSPMKGHSHVYWYRQLPEEGLKFMVYLQKENIIDESGMPKERFSAEFPKEGPSILRIQQVVRGDSAAYFCASSPSQGWVTDTQYFGPGTRLTVL.

This chain connects TRBV5-8 to TRBJ2-3; D is undetermined. The germline V gene has CDR1 SGHTS and CDR2 YDEGEE. The CDR3 is 12 amino acids. Trimming took off 0 bases at V and 5 bases at J, with 4 bases between the two ends. In nucleotides, the CDR3 is TGTGCCAGCAGCTTGGGCGGAGATACGCAGTATTTT. The encoded protein is CASSLGGDTQYF.

The J gene is TRBJ2-1, the V gene TRBV4-1; TRBD2 matches at 12 bases. V was clipped by 3 bases and J by 5 bases; unmatched bases: 5. Per the germline V gene, CDR1 is MGHRA and CDR2 is YSYEKL. The CDR3 is 16 amino acids. As DNA, the CDR3 is TGCGCCAGCAGCCACCTACTAGCGGGGGGCGACAATGAGCAGTTCTTC. Its translation is CASSHLLAGGDNEQFF.

This chain joins TRBV18 and TRBJ1-2; 7 bases map to TRBD1. Trimming at V came to 0 bases and at J to 3 bases, leaving 4 bases not matched to a gene. From germline, CDR1 is KGHSH and CDR2 LQKENI. The length of the CDR3 is 15 residues. The CDR3 sequence: CASSPPDRHYYGYTF. In DNA form, the CDR3 reads TGTGCCAGCTCACCACCGGACAGGCACTACTATGGCTACACCTTC. The entire variable domain, with the rest obtained from reference TRBV18 and TRBJ1-2, is as follows: NAGVMQNPRHLVRRRGQEARLRCSPMKGHSHVYWYRQLPEEGLKFMVYLQKENIIDESGMPKERFSAEFPKEGPSILRIQQVVRGDSAAYFCASSPPDRHYYGYTFGSGTRLTVV.

Worth noting for this clone: The junction departs from germline at one end; a sequencing error may be responsible. The rearrangement uses TRBV6-5 and TRBJ2-1, with 9 bases matching TRBD2. This CDR3 region has 14 residues. In germline, CDR1 is MNHEY, CDR2 SVGAGI. CDR3 amino acids: CASSTGTSYYEQFF. Written as DNA, the CDR3 is TGTGCCAGCAGCACCGGGACTAGCTACTATGAGCAGTTCTTC.

V usage is TRBV4-3 and J usage is TRBJ2-3; TRBD1 agrees at 8 bases. The CDR3 extends over 16 amino acids. Germline V gene lookup returns CDR1 LGHNA and CDR2 YSLEER. After removal of 3 bases from V and 6 bases from J, the junction contained 11 bases not matched to a gene. CDR3 nucleotides: TGCGCCAGCAGCCAGGGTGACAGGCAGGGGGCGGATACGCAGTATTTT. It translates to CASSQGDRQGADTQYF.

The chain has TRBV7-2 and TRBJ2-5, with D perhaps TRBD1 (6 bases). Germline-derived CDR1 and CDR2 are SGHTA and FQGNSA. Trimming took off 3 bases at V and 0 bases at J, with 11 bases between the two ends. The CDR3 has 15 residues. CDR3 sequence reads: CASSFSGTNQETQYF. In DNA, the CDR3 is TGTGCCAGCAGCTTCTCTGGGACAAACCAAGAGACCCAGTACTTC.

This chain links TRBV6-1 with TRBJ2-1, with 9 bases lining up with TRBD2. This CDR3 comprises 17 residues. The V gene's germline CDR1 is MNHNS and CDR2 SASEGT. Trimming cost V 2 bases and J 3 bases; bases outside gene matches: 8. CDR3: CASSERASGAYYNEQFF. The CDR3 DNA reads TGTGCCAGCAGTGAAAGGGCTAGCGGGGCTTACTACAATGAGCAGTTCTTC.